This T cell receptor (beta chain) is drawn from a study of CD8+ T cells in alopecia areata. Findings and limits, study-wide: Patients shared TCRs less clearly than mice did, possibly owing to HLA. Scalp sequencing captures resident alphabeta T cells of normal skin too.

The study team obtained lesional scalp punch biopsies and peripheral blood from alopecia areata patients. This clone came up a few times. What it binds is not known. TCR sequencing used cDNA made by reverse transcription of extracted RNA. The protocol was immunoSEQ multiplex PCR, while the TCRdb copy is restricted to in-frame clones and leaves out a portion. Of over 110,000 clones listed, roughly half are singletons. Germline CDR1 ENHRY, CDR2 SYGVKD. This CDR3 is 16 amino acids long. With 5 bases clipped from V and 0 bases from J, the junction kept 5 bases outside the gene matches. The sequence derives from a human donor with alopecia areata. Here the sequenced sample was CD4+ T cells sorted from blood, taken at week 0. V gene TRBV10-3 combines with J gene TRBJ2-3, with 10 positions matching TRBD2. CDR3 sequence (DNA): TGTGCCATCAGTAATAGCGGGAGGAGTAGCACAGATACGCAGTATTTT. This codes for CAISNSGRSSTDTQYF.